A single sample gave rise to the 5 T cell receptor beta chains below, sequenced in a study of regulatory T cells in long-lasting Graves disease. Combining iRepertoire HTBI primers with Arm-PCR of CDR3 regions, the authors built TCR beta libraries. MiXCR, run by TCRdb on the multiplex PCR reads, gives a single entry per CDR3 protein. The data contain hundreds of thousands of distinct CDR3 sequences, around 17% of them singletons. The time point denotes: newly diagnosed GD, antithyroid drugs for less than 3 months. PBMC-extracted RNA yielded the TCR library. The same sample was also studied in work on T cells in Graves' hyperthyroidism and ophthalmopathy.

Sequenced material: peripheral blood mononuclear cells (PBMCs), taken at new diagnosis, from a patient treated with antithyroid drugs. The receptors derive from a man aged 35 to 55 with Graves disease.

The chain has TRBV12-3 or TRBV12-4 and TRBJ2-7, with 7 bases matching TRBD1. There are 16 residues in the CDR3. V shed 0 bases, J shed 0 bases, and the junction held 5 bases outside the gene matches. The CDR3 DNA reads TGTGCCAGCAGTTTAGCGTTGGGGGACAGCTCCTACGAGCAGTACTTC. It is translated as CASSLALGDSSYEQYF.

At least ten counts were recorded for this clonotype. V and J are TRBV2 and TRBJ2-7, with D uncertain. V shed 7 bases and J shed 5 bases, with 12 bases lying between them. CDR3 length equals 12 residues. Germline V gives CDR1 SNHLY, CDR2 FYNNEI. The CDR3 nucleotides read TGTGCCAGCACAACGTTCCGACACGAGCAGTACTTC. Residues: CASTTFRHEQYF. The full variable domain, with the rest looked up from reference TRBV2 and TRBJ2-7, is EPEVTQTPSHQVTQMGQEVILRCVPISNHLYFYWYRQILGQKVEFLVSFYNNEISEKSEIFDDQFSVERPDGSNFTLKIRSTKLEDSAMYFCASTTFRHEQYFGPGTRLTVT.

This clonotype has a count of ten or more. This chain uses TRBV5-1 with TRBJ2-3; no definite D call. CDR3 size: 14 residues. Germline CDR1 SGHRS, CDR2 YFSETQ. Trimming stripped 0 bases from V and 1 base from J, with 6 bases between. CDR3 sequence reads: CASSLASGTDTQYF. For the CDR3, the DNA is TGCGCCAGCAGCTTGGCTTCGGGCACAGATACGCAGTATTTT.

At least ten counts were recorded for this clonotype. The chain combines TRBV28 with TRBJ2-7; 7 nucleotides align to TRBD1. The J segment lost 3 bases and the V segment lost 1 base, leaving 6 bases of the junction unmatched. The CDR3 consists of 15 residues. Germline CDR1 is MDHEN and CDR2 is SYDVKM. CDR3 DNA sequence: TGTGCCAGCAGTTTATCTGGGACAGAGCACTACGAGCAGTACTTC. Its translation is CASSLSGTEHYEQYF.

This clonotype was recorded once. CDR3 nucleotides: TGTGCCAGCAGCATAACCGGGACAGGGTCGACTGAAGCTTTCTTT. This sequence encodes CASSITGTGSTEAFF. The V call is TRBV28, the J call TRBJ1-1; 9 positions match TRBD1. From germline, CDR1 is MDHEN and CDR2 SYDVKM. This CDR3 has 15 residues. With V trimmed by 6 bases and J by 5 bases, 10 bases remained unmatched.